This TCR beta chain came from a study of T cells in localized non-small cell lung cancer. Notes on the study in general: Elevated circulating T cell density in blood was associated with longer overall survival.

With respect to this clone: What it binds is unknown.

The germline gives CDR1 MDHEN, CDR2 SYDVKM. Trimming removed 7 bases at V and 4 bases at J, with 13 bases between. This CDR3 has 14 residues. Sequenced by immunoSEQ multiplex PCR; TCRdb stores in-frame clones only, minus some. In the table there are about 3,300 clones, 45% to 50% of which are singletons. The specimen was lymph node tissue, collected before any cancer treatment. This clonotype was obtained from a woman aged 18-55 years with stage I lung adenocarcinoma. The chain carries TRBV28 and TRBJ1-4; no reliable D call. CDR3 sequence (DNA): TGTGCCAGCACCAAGTCGCAACTTAATGAAAAACTGTTTTTT. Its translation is CASTKSQLNEKLFF.